This T cell receptor (beta chain) was profiled in a study of blood T cell repertoires in COVID-19. Overall study: The cDNA or gDNA used as material had been derived from T cells, B-cell-depleted T cells, or PBMCs.

Seattle's cohort entered during active infection and was followed longitudinally. The authors' processing: Nucleated cell number was recorded as an estimate derived from reference gene primer amplification. Here immunoSEQ multiplex PCR was the method, and the copy in TCRdb shows in-frame clones only, minus some. The V and J calls and the clone size are those of that table, but D and trimming were determined from the DNA. The sample carries approximately 270,000 clones, approximately 85% recorded once. The source is a human donor with COVID-19, enrolled during active disease. The donor label of this sample is uncertain. Sequences were obtained from peripheral blood.

The CDR3 DNA sequence: TGTGCCACCAGCATAGGTTATTTCGCCCTGGTGCGGGAGGGCTACGAGCAGTACTTC. Its protein is CATSIGYFALVREGYEQYF. V and J are TRBV15 and TRBJ2-7; 9 bases align to TRBD2. The J segment lost 3 bases and the V segment lost 4 bases, leaving 19 bases of the junction unmatched. Germline V gene sequence: CDR1 LNHNV, CDR2 YYDKDF (reference sequence). There are 19 residues in the CDR3.